This T cell receptor (beta chain) was retrieved from a study of response to subunit inactivated influenza vaccine. MiXCR, run by TCRdb on the RT-PCR reads, gives a single entry per CDR3 protein. The sample holds more than 450,000 distinct CDR3 sequences, about 11% seen once. In this sample, this clonotype turned up a few times. The antigen is not known. Broader study findings: Only a handful of new T cells, the authors suggested, are recruited with each seasonal influenza vaccination.

The clonotype was recovered from a man between 45 and 60 years old who received an inactivated influenza vaccine. The sample was PBMCs from blood, taken on the day of vaccination.

The CDR3 nucleotides are TGTGCCAGCAGCGCCGGGGAGGTGGCTAATGAAAAACTGTTTTTT. Its translation is CASSAGEVANEKLFF. The V and J genes are TRBV9 and TRBJ1-4; D call uncertain. Trimming shortened V by 3 bases and J by 3 bases, and 12 bases separated the two germline ends. Looked up from germline, CDR1 is SGDLS and CDR2 is YYNGEE. The CDR3 sequence is 15 residues long.